This T cell receptor (beta chain) was identified in a study of multiple sclerosis patients with progressive multifocal leukoencephalopathy. Time point meaning: before natalizumab initiation. Here immunoSEQ multiplex PCR was the method, and the copy in TCRdb shows in-frame clones only, minus some. The sample contains tens of thousands of clones, 80% to 95% of which appear only once. Germline V gives CDR1 SGHNT, CDR2 YYREEE (reference sequence). Trimming removed 6 bases from V and 8 bases from J, with 23 bases in between. This CDR3 contains 15 residues. The rearrangement joins TRBV5-4 to TRBJ1-1; maybe TRBD1 (5 bases). The specimen was PBMCs. The clonotype was recovered from a man aged 30 to 39 with multiple sclerosis. Here the CDR3 DNA reads TGTGCCAGCACCCGATCGGGAGGGGTTACAACCGAAGCTTTCTTT. Translated, it gives CASTRSGGVTTEAFF.